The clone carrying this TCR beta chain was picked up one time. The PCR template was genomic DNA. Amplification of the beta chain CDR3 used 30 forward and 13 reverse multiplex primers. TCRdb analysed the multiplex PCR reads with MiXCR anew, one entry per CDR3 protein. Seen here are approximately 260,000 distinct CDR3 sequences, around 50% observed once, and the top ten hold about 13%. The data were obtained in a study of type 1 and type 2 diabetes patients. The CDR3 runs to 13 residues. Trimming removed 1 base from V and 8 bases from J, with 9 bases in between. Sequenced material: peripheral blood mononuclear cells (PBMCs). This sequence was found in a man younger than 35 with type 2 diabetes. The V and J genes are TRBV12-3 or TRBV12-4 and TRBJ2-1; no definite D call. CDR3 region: CASSLGSVYEQFF. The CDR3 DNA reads TGTGCCAGCAGTTTAGGCTCTGTTTATGAGCAGTTCTTC.